A single sample gave rise to the 18 T cell receptor beta chains below, sequenced in a study of OX40 agonist ivuxolimab in advanced cancers. Repertoires were generated with immunoSEQ multiplex PCR, while TCRdb's copy carries only in-frame clones and drops some. This table has around 58,000 clones, roughly 93% appearing once. The material was CD4+ or CD8+ T cells sorted from blood, obtained in a trial of the OX40 agonist ivuxolimab. All receptors come from an adult with an advanced solid tumor such as melanoma, head and neck, liver or kidney cancer.

The J gene is TRBJ2-7, the V gene TRBV2; D possibly uses TRBD1 or TRBD2 (5 bases each). The CDR3 extends over 15 amino acids. CDR1 is SNHLY, CDR2 FYNNEI, per germline. Trimming removed 2 bases at V and 0 bases at J, with 11 bases between. The CDR3 nucleotides are TGTGCCAGCAGTGAATCCCCAGGGACCTCCTACGAGCAGTACTTC. Translation gives CASSESPGTSYEQYF.

The J gene is TRBJ2-7, the V gene TRBV19; D is possibly TRBD1 (6 bases). V was cut by 3 bases and J by 3 bases, with 15 bases left in between. Germline CDR1 LNHDA, CDR2 SQIVND (reference sequence). The CDR3 has 15 residues. CDR3 residues: CASSIDRTEDYEQYF. CDR3 sequence (DNA): TGTGCCAGTAGTATCGACCGGACAGAAGACTACGAGCAGTACTTC.

This rearrangement joins TRBV4-1 to TRBJ1-3; possibly TRBD1 for D (5 bases). CDR1 and CDR2 from the germline V gene are MGHRA and YSYEKL. V was cut by 4 bases and J by 0 bases, with 25 bases left in between. The CDR3 is made up of 20 amino acids. The CDR3 reads CASSPRPGTELTISGNTIYF. In nucleotides, the CDR3 is TGCGCCAGCAGCCCCCGGCCCGGGACGGAACTAACGATCTCTGGAAACACCATATATTTT.

The V gene is TRBV11-2, the J gene TRBJ2-7, with 8 bases aligning to TRBD1. The CDR3 extends over 15 amino acids. After removal of 0 bases from V and 2 bases from J, the junction contained 3 bases not matched to a gene. Germline CDR1 and CDR2: SGHAT and FQNNGV. The CDR3 region is CASSLDGDRTYEQYF. The CDR3 nucleotides read TGTGCCAGCAGCTTAGATGGGGACAGGACCTACGAGCAGTACTTC.

A remark on this clone: At one of its ends the junction is not consistent with the germline gene, which may arise from a read error. The chain combines TRBV9 with TRBJ2-4; no firm D call. CDR3 size: 14 residues. CDR1 is SGDLS and CDR2 is YYNGEE in the germline V gene. In DNA, the CDR3 is TGTGCTAGCAGCGACCGGAACCACGACAACATTCAGTACTTC. Encoded protein: CASSDRNHDNIQYF.

V usage is TRBV5-4 and J usage is TRBJ1-2; no clear D. V was trimmed by 4 bases and J by 2 bases, leaving 12 bases between them. Germline loops: CDR1 SGHNT, CDR2 YYREEE (reference sequence). The CDR3 has 14 amino acids. The chain's CDR3 is CASSAGMPNYGYTF. The DNA of the CDR3 is TGTGCCAGCAGCGCCGGGATGCCGAACTATGGCTACACCTTC.

This sequence joins TRBV5-4 and TRBJ2-3; D call uncertain. The V end was cut by 1 base, the J end by 6 bases, with 18 bases between. The CDR3 runs 16 residues. Germline V gene lookup returns CDR1 SGHNT and CDR2 YYREEE (reference sequence). The CDR3 bases are TGTGCCAGCAGCTTGCCATACAGACTTGGGCGGGATACGCAGTATTTT. Protein sequence: CASSLPYRLGRDTQYF. Full variable domain (rest looked up from reference TRBV5-4 and TRBJ2-3): ETGVTQSPTHLIKTRGQQVTLRCSSQSGHNTVSWYQQALGQGPQFIFQYYREEENGRGNFPPRFSGLQFPNYSSELNVNALELDDSALYLCASSLPYRLGRDTQYFGPGTRLTVL.

This clone was recorded once. The chain has TRBV15 and TRBJ2-1; a possible D gene is TRBD1 (5 bases). Trimming removed 6 bases at V and 0 bases at J, with 15 bases between. Germline lookup yields CDR1 LNHNV and CDR2 YYDKDF (reference sequence). The CDR3 totals 16 residues. CDR3 sequence (DNA): TGTGCCACCAGTAACAAGGGGCCCCCCTCCTACAATGAGCAGTTCTTC. Protein sequence: CATSNKGPPSYNEQFF.

This clone was observed a handful of times. The gene calls are TRBV15 and TRBJ1-5; D might be TRBD1 (6 bases). V lost 0 bases and J lost 6, with 24 bases in between. Germline CDR1 and CDR2: LNHNV and YYDKDF (reference sequence). This CDR3 contains 19 residues. The CDR3, as DNA: TGTGCCACCAGCAGAGATCACCGAGTTGGGGGGGGCGCATTTCAGCCCCAGCATTTT. It translates to CATSRDHRVGGGAFQPQHF.

This chain uses TRBV19 with TRBJ2-7; D call uncertain. Per the germline V gene, CDR1 is LNHDA and CDR2 is SQIVND (reference sequence). This CDR3 is 15 amino acids long. Trimming pared 3 bases from V and 2 bases from J, leaving 14 bases between. The CDR3 loop is CASSIRVNPTYEQYF. The CDR3 bases are TGTGCCAGTAGTATCCGGGTTAACCCCACCTACGAGCAGTACTTC.

The genes are TRBV7-3 and TRBJ2-7; 11 bases are a match to TRBD2. Trimming cost V 8 bases and J 3 bases; bases outside gene matches: 6. The V gene's germline CDR1 is SGHTA and CDR2 FQGTGA. CDR3 length equals 14 residues. The DNA for the CDR3 is TGTGCCAGCGCCAGACTAGCGGGAAACTACGAGCAGTACTTC. This sequence encodes CASARLAGNYEQYF. The full variable domain, completed using reference TRBV7-3 and TRBJ2-7, is GAGVSQTPSNKVTEKGKYVELRCDPISGHTALYWYRQSLGQGPEFLIYFQGTGAADDSGLPNDRFFAVRPEGSVSTLKIQRTERGDSAVYLCASARLAGNYEQYFGPGTRLTVT.

The genes are TRBV30 and TRBJ2-1; the D gene is possibly TRBD2 (6 bases). The germline V gene encodes CDR1 GTSNPN and CDR2 SVGIG (reference sequence). The V gene lost 1 base and the J gene lost 6 bases, with 13 bases spanning the gap. The CDR3 loop spans 14 amino acids. The CDR3 region is CAWSATGVSNEQFF. The CDR3 DNA follows: TGTGCCTGGAGTGCAACGGGAGTAAGCAATGAGCAGTTCTTC.

The rearrangement links TRBV6-1 to TRBJ1-2, with 11 bases matching TRBD1. The V gene's germline CDR1 is MNHNS and CDR2 SASEGT. V shed 3 bases and J 4 bases; nucleotides not matched to a gene: 13. This CDR3 has 18 amino acids. CDR3 in DNA: TGTGCCAGCAGTGACCCCCGGGACAGGGGGATCGGTATCTATGGCTACACCTTC. This translates into CASSDPRDRGIGIYGYTF.

The V gene is TRBV2, the J gene TRBJ2-1, with TRBD2 matching 8 bases. The CDR3 loop spans 16 amino acids. With 0 bases clipped from V and 4 bases from J, the junction kept 5 bases outside the gene matches. In germline, CDR1 is SNHLY, CDR2 FYNNEI. The CDR3 here is CASSEAGAGVYNEQFF. The CDR3, as DNA: TGTGCCAGCAGTGAAGCCGGAGCGGGGGTATACAATGAGCAGTTCTTC. The variable domain in full, with the rest retrieved from reference TRBV2 and TRBJ2-1, is EPEVTQTPSHQVTQMGQEVILRCVPISNHLYFYWYRQILGQKVEFLVSFYNNEISEKSEIFDDQFSVERPDGSNFTLKIRSTKLEDSAMYFCASSEAGAGVYNEQFFGPGTRLTVL.

The chain employs TRBV11-3 and TRBJ2-7; TRBD1 aligns across 9 bases. The CDR3 contains 17 residues. Germline loops: CDR1 SGHNT, CDR2 YENEEA. J lost 2 bases, V lost 3 bases, and 11 bases had no gene match. CDR3 DNA: TGTGCCAGCAGCTTTAAACGAAGTGACAGGGGGACCTACGAGCAGTACTTC. Protein product: CASSFKRSDRGTYEQYF. Looking up the rest from reference TRBV11-3 and TRBJ2-7 gives the full variable domain: EAGVVQSPRYKIIEKKQPVAFWCNPISGHNTLYWYLQNLGQGPELLIRYENEEAVDDSQLPKDRFSAERLKGVDSTLKIQPAELGDSAVYLCASSFKRSDRGTYEQYFGPGTRLTVT.

V and J are TRBV6-6 and TRBJ1-4; the D is unclear. The CDR3 covers 10 residues. CDR1 and CDR2 from the germline V gene are MNHNY and SVGAGI (reference sequence). Trimming shortened V by 6 bases and J by 8 bases, and 4 bases separated the two germline ends. CDR3 nucleotides: TGTGCCAGCAGGGGAGAAAAACTGTTTTTT. Its protein product is CASRGEKLFF.

The rearrangement joins TRBV7-9 to TRBJ2-5; possible D gene TRBD2, 7 bases. Germline V CDR1 and CDR2: SEHNR, FQNEAQ (reference sequence). The CDR3 is 14 residues long. V lost 5 bases and J 5 bases, leaving 15 bases between the germline ends. CDR3 sequence reads: CASSRTRGGETQYF. As DNA, the CDR3 is TGTGCCAGCAGCCGGACTAGGGGGGGCGAGACCCAGTACTTC.

J is TRBJ2-1 and V is TRBV27; 10 nucleotides match TRBD1. From germline, CDR1 is MNHEY and CDR2 SMNVEV (reference sequence). Trimming at V came to 1 base and at J to 7 bases, leaving 1 base not matched to a gene. The CDR3 covers 14 residues. DNA for the CDR3: TGTGCCAGCAGTTTATTGGGACAGGGGAATGAGCAGTTCTTC. Translated, it gives CASSLLGQGNEQFF.